This T cell receptor (beta chain) appears in the sequencing data of a study of T-cell memory formation after mild COVID-19. The overall study: TCR clusters were largely donor specific.

Germline CDR1 MNHEY, CDR2 SMNVEV (reference sequence). Trimming stripped 1 base from V and 0 bases from J, with 10 bases between. CDR3 length: 16 amino acids. Overall study findings and caveats: Clones contracting across day 15 to 85 had a balanced CD4/CD8 profile; later expanding clones leaned CD4+. Contracting CD8+ clones were enriched in EMRA, CD4+ mainly in CM and EM.

To note about this clonotype: Its antigen remains unknown. This could be a read error, since a much larger clone is one nucleotide away.

Sample barcodes and UMIs were carried by the TCR alpha and TCR beta cDNA libraries that 5'RACE generated with constant-segment primers. TCRdb itself ran the 5' RACE reads through MiXCR, one entry per CDR3 protein. This table holds 400,000 to 550,000 distinct CDR3 sequences, more than 20% found once. The source is an adult woman who had mild COVID-19 (a few samples of this study predate the infection). Cell type and time point are not known. The sample consisted of PBMCs or a T cell subset sorted from them (not recorded which). The chain recombines TRBV27 with TRBJ2-1; D perhaps matches TRBD2 (6 bases). The DNA for the CDR3 is TGTGCCAGCAGTTTATTTGGGGGGAGCTCCTACAATGAGCAGTTCTTC. Translating it yields CASSLFGGSSYNEQFF.